This TCR beta chain was recorded in a study of T cells in narcolepsy. Regarding this clone: Its antigen is unidentified.

Profiling relied on immunoSEQ multiplex PCR, and the TCRdb table lists in-frame clones only, not all of them. The table has around 30,000 clones, under 85% seen once. From germline, CDR1 is SGHKS and CDR2 YYEKEE (reference sequence). The CDR3 has 16 residues. Trimming at V came to 4 bases and at J to 2 bases, leaving 10 bases not matched to a gene. General study points: Autoreactive HCRT-specific and TRIB2-specific clonotypes were marked in same-patient CSF-versus-blood CD4+ comparisons. Autoreactive clonotypes reportedly recurred in blood of same and different patients, not controls.

The specimen sequenced was CD45RA- memory CD4+ T cells from PBMCs. V gene TRBV5-5 combines with J gene TRBJ2-5, with 8 nucleotides matching TRBD2. This TCR came from a human donor with narcolepsy. CDR3: CASSRTLAGSQETQYF. CDR3 sequence (DNA): TGTGCCAGCAGCCGTACCTTAGCGGGGAGTCAAGAGACCCAGTACTTC.